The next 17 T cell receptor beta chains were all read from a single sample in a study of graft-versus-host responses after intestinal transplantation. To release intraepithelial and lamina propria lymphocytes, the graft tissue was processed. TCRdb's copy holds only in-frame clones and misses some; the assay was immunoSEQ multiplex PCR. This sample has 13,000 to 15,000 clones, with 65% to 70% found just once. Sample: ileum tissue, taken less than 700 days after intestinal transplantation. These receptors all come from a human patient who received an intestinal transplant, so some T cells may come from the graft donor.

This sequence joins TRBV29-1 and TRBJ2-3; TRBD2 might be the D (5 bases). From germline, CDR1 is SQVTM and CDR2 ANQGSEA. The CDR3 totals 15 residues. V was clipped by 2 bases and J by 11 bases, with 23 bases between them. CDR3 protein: CSVERGIRLGGGQYF. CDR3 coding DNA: TGCAGCGTTGAACGGGGAATTAGACTGGGTGGTGGGCAGTATTTT.

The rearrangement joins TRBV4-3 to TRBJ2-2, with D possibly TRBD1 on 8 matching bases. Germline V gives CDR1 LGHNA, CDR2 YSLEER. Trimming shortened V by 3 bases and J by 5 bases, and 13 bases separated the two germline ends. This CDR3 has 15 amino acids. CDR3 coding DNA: TGCGCCAGCAGCCACGACAGGGGAGGGACCGGGGAGCTGTTTTTT. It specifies CASSHDRGGTGELFF.

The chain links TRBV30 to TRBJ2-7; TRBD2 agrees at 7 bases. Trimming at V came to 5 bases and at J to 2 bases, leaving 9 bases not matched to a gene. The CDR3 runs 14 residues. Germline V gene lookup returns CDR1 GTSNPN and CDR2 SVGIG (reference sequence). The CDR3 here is CAWELGGSPYEQYF. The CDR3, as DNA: TGTGCCTGGGAGCTGGGAGGGTCCCCCTACGAGCAGTACTTC.

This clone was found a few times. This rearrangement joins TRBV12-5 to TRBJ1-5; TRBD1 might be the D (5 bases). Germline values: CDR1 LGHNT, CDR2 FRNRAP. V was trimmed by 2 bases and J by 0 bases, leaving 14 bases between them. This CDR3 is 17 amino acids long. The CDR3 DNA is TGTGCTAGTGGTTTGATCAGACAGATTTATAGCAATCAGCCCCAGCATTTT. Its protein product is CASGLIRQIYSNQPQHF.

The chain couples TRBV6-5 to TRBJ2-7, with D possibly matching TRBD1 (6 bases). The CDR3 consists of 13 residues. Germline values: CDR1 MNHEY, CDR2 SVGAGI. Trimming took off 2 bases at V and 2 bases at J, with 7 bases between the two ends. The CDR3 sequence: CASSYAGAYEQYF. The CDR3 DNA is TGTGCCAGCAGTTACGCAGGGGCCTACGAGCAGTACTTC.

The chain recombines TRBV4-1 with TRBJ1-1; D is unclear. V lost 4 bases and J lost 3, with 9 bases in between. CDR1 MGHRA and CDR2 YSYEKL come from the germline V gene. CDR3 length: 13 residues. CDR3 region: CASSPTRYTEAFF. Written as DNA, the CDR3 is TGCGCCAGCAGCCCGACAAGGTACACTGAAGCTTTCTTT.

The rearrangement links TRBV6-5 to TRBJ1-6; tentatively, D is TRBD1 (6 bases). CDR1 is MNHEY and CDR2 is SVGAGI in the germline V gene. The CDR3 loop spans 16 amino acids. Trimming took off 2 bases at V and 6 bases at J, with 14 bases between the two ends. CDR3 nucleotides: TGTGCCAGCAGTTACGGAACAGGGATCCCTAATTCACCCCTCCACTTT. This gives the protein CASSYGTGIPNSPLHF.

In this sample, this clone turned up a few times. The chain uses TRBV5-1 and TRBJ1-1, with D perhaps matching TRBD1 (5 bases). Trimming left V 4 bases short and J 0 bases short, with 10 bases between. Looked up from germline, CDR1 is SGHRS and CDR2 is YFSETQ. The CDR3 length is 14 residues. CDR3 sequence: CASSHDSLNTEAFF. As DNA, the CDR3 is TGCGCCAGCAGCCACGACAGCCTGAACACTGAAGCTTTCTTT.

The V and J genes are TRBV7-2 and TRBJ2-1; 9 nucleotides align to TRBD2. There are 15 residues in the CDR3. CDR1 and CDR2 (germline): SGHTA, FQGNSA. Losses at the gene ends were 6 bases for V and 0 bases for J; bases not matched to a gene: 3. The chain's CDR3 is CASRNSGSSYNEQFF. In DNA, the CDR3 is TGTGCCAGCAGGAATAGCGGGAGCTCCTACAATGAGCAGTTCTTC.

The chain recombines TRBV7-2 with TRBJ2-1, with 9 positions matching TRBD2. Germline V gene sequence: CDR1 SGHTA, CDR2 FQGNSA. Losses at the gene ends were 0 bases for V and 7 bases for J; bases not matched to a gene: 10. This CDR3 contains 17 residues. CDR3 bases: TGTGCCAGCAGCTTAGCGTCCGGCGGGGGGGCATTTAATGAGCAGTTCTTC. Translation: CASSLASGGGAFNEQFF.

The CDR3 is CASSSGLAGGIGTDTQYF. The CDR3 DNA is TGCGCCAGCAGCTCCGGACTAGCGGGGGGTATTGGCACAGATACGCAGTATTTT. The chain joins TRBV5-1 to TRBJ2-3; TRBD2 agrees at 14 bases. Per germline, CDR1 SGHRS and CDR2 YFSETQ. Trimming took 3 bases from V and 1 from J; bases not matched to a gene: 7. The CDR3 has 18 residues.

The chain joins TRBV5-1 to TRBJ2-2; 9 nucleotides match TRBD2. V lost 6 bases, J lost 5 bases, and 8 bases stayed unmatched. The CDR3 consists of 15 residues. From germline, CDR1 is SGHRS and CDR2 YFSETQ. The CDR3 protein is CASTETSGITGELFF. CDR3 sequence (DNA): TGCGCCAGCACCGAGACTAGCGGAATTACCGGGGAGCTGTTTTTT.

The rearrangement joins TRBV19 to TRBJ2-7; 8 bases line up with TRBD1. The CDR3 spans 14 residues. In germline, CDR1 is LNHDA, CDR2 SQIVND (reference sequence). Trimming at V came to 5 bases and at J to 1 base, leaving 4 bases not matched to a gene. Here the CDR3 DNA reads TGTGCCAGTAGTCTCCGACAGGGGTCCTACGAGCAGTACTTC. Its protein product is CASSLRQGSYEQYF. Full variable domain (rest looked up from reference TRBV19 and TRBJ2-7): DGGITQSPKYLFRKEGQNVTLSCEQNLNHDAMYWYRQDPGQGLRLIYYSQIVNDFQKGDIAEGYSVSREKKESFPLTVTSAQKNPTAFYLCASSLRQGSYEQYFGPGTRLTVT.

In DNA form, the CDR3 reads TGTGCCATCACAGGACAGGACGGGAGCAGTGAAGCTTTCTTT. Translating gives CAITGQDGSSEAFF. The rearrangement joins TRBV10-3 to TRBJ1-1; 7 positions agree with TRBD1. J gave up 7 bases and V 7 bases, and 12 bases lay outside the gene matches. Germline values: CDR1 ENHRY, CDR2 SYGVKD. The CDR3 has 14 amino acids.

CDR3 protein: CASGRDRAYEQYF. For the CDR3, the DNA is TGTGCTAGTGGCCGGGACAGGGCCTACGAGCAGTACTTC. This sequence joins TRBV12-5 and TRBJ2-5, with TRBD1 identical over 9 bases. The last part of the DNA fits TRBJ2-7 better; the J call may be wrong. CDR1 is LGHNT, CDR2 FRNRAP, per germline. The CDR3 covers 13 residues.

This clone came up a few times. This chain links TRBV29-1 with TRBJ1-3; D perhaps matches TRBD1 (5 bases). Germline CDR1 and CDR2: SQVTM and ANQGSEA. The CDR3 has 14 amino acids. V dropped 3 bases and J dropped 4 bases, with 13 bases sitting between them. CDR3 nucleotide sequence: TGCAGCGTTGATGGGGACTTTGCGGGAAACACCATATATTTT. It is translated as CSVDGDFAGNTIYF.

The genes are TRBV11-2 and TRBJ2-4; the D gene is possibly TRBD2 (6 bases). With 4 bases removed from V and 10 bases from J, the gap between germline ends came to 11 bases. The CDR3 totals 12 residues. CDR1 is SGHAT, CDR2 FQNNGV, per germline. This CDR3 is CASSSTGRIQYF. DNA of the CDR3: TGTGCCAGCAGCTCCACTGGGAGGATTCAGTACTTC. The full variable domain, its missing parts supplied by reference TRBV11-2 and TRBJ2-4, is EAGVAQSPRYKIIEKRQSVAFWCNPISGHATLYWYQQILGQGPKLLIQFQNNGVVDDSQLPKDRFSAERLKGVDSTLKIQPAKLEDSAVYLCASSSTGRIQYFGAGTRLSVL.